These 7 T cell receptor beta chains came from one sample sequenced in a study of blood T cell repertoires in COVID-19. Only in-frame clones appear in the TCRdb table, and some are missing; sequencing was by immunoSEQ multiplex PCR. This sample yields around 220,000 clones, of which around 85% are seen a single time; roughly 4% belongs to the top ten. Material: peripheral blood. The receptor source for this set is a middle-aged woman with active or convalescent COVID-19.

The chain recombines TRBV21-1 with TRBJ1-6. TRBV21-1 is an annotated pseudogene. The CDR3 loop spans 15 amino acids. Here the CDR3 DNA reads TGTGCCAGCTTTGTAAGGGAGCCCCCAAATTCACCCCTCCACTTT. The encoded protein is CASFVREPPNSPLHF.

The chain recombines TRBV20-1 with TRBJ2-3; possibly TRBD1 for D (6 bases). Germline CDR1 and CDR2: DFQATT and SNEGSKA (reference sequence). There are 11 residues in the CDR3. In nucleotides, the CDR3 is TGCAGCAGGACAGTCACAGATACGCAGTATTTT. Translated: CSRTVTDTQYF.

The chain carries TRBV7-9 and TRBJ2-2; 10 bases match TRBD2. The germline V gene has CDR1 SEHNR and CDR2 FQNEAQ (reference sequence). This CDR3 has 16 amino acids. Unmatched junction bases numbered 5, after V lost 5 bases and J lost 2 bases. CDR3 region: CASSTASGGNTGELFF. CDR3 bases: TGTGCCAGCAGCACAGCTAGCGGGGGAAACACCGGGGAGCTGTTTTTT.

This chain uses TRBV3-1 (or the pseudogene TRBV3-2) with TRBJ1-2; D is unresolved. Germline lookup yields CDR1 LGHDT and CDR2 YNNKEL (reference sequence). The CDR3 covers 14 residues. The germline V and J ends were trimmed by 0 bases and 4 bases, with 9 bases remaining between them. The CDR3 spells CASSQDTAFYGYTF. In DNA form, the CDR3 reads TGTGCCAGCAGCCAAGACACAGCTTTCTATGGCTACACCTTC.

The chain recombines TRBV18 with TRBJ2-1; 9 nucleotides match TRBD2. The CDR3 spans 16 residues. CDR1 and CDR2 (germline): KGHSH, LQKENI. V shed 4 bases and J 6 bases; nucleotides not matched to a gene: 10. For the CDR3, the DNA is TGTGCCAGCTCACAAACTGCTCTAGCGGGGTCCAATGAGCAGTTCTTC. Residues: CASSQTALAGSNEQFF.

The genes are TRBV24-1 and TRBJ1-5, with D tentatively TRBD1 (6 bases). V lost 4 bases and J lost 4, with 10 bases in between. The CDR3 has 14 amino acids. The V gene's germline CDR1 is KGHDR and CDR2 SFDVKD. CDR3: CATSDGQINQPQHF. Written as DNA, the CDR3 is TGTGCCACCAGTGACGGACAGATAAATCAGCCCCAGCATTTT.

The chain couples TRBV12-3 or TRBV12-4 to TRBJ1-1, with TRBD1 identical over 7 bases. The CDR3 length is 13 residues. The ends lost 5 bases at V and 4 bases at J; junction bases unmatched: 4. The CDR3, as DNA: TGTGCCAGCAGTCGACAGGGTACCACTGAAGCTTTCTTT. This translates into CASSRQGTTEAFF.